This TCR beta chain was identified during a study of blood T cell repertoires in COVID-19. This clone was seen a single time. Profiling relied on immunoSEQ multiplex PCR, and the TCRdb table lists in-frame clones only, not all of them. This sample has about 190,000 clones, with around 84% found just once. CDR3 length: 14 amino acids. The V gene end was trimmed by 5 bases and the J gene end by 4 bases; junction bases not matched to a gene: 5. In germline, CDR1 is SGHAT, CDR2 FQNNGV. The source is a human donor in a cohort sampled during active COVID-19. The source material was peripheral blood. The J gene is TRBJ2-5, the V gene TRBV11-2; 9 positions agree with TRBD2. This chain's CDR3 is CASSPGLAGETQYF. The CDR3 DNA reads as TGTGCCAGCAGCCCGGGACTAGCCGGAGAGACCCAGTACTTC.